Included here is one T cell receptor beta chain sequence, with context. Germline loops: CDR1 SGHTA, CDR2 FQGNSA. The CDR3 runs to 16 residues. Trimming removed 5 bases at V and 0 bases at J, with 14 bases between. This sample was taken from a study of identical twins. One entry per CDR3 protein, called by TCRdb with MiXCR from the 5' RACE reads. Among 700,000 or so distinct CDR3 sequences listed, approximately 22% were seen once. These records were also assigned to another study, of T cells expressing NK-cell markers. That source adds: Over 5 donors carried dominant NKG2C+ clonotypes that made up roughly 1.0-8% of their CD8+ T cells.

The origin of this receptor is a woman between 18 and 30 years old in good health. The source material was PBMCs. This chain connects TRBV7-2 to TRBJ2-1; D might be TRBD2 (5 bases). CDR3 in DNA: TGTGCCAGCAGCCGAATGCGGAGGAACTCCTACAATGAGCAGTTCTTC. This encodes CASSRMRRNSYNEQFF.